This T cell receptor (beta chain) was profiled in a study of tumor-infiltrating lymphocytes in primary liver carcinoma. Starting material of 500 to 600 ng total RNA yielded TCR beta cDNA via a constant-region primer. Amplification in three nested multiplex PCR rounds with slightly modified ARM-PCR gave rise to TCR beta libraries. Amplification in the first two PCR rounds was performed using TRBV1-TRBV30 forward primers and a C-beta reverse primer for around 9 cycles each. TCRdb recomputed calls from the multiplex PCR reads with MiXCR, one row per CDR3 protein. The table has about 48,000 distinct CDR3 sequences, around 79% seen once. Extraction of RNA together with DNA used roughly 18-32 mg of unsorted bulk tissue. CDR3 size: 15 residues. CDR1 is SGHAT, CDR2 FQNNGV, per germline. Worth noting for this clonotype: Its ends do not fully match the called genes, so a read error is possible.

The receptor comes from a man aged 40-49 years with primary liver carcinoma and hepatitis B virus infection. The J gene is TRBJ2-7, the V gene TRBV11-2; possibly TRBD2 for D (8 bases). Input material: liver tumor tissue from sampling region 3. Subset here: tumor region T3, left-lateral pole. CDR3 protein: CVSNQYSGGGYEQYF. In nucleotides, the CDR3 is TGTGTCAGCAACCAATATTCGGGAGGGGGCTACGAACAGTACTTC.